This entry lists 21 T cell receptor beta chains sequenced from one sample in a study of blood T cell repertoires in COVID-19. This table comes from immunoSEQ multiplex PCR, and its TCRdb copy is limited to in-frame clones, with some not included. The sample has more than 150,000 clones; about 82% are singletons. The sequenced sample consisted of peripheral blood. The receptors come from a woman in her thirties with acute or convalescent COVID-19.

This chain links TRBV7-2 with TRBJ1-3, with D maybe TRBD1 (5 bases). The germline CDR1 and CDR2 sequences are SGHTA and FQGNSA. CDR3 length: 16 amino acids. The germline V and J ends were trimmed by 5 bases and 0 bases, with 14 bases remaining between them. CDR3 DNA sequence: TGTGCCAGCAGCAAGACGGACACGAGCTCTGGAAACACCATATATTTT. Its protein product is CASSKTDTSSGNTIYF.

V is TRBV30 and J is TRBJ1-2; D might be TRBD1 (6 bases). Trimming left V 3 bases short and J 5 bases short, with 10 bases between. The CDR3 extends over 12 amino acids. Germline assignment: CDR1 GTSNPN and CDR2 SVGIG (reference sequence). This chain's CDR3 is CAWSGTRYGYTF. The CDR3 coding sequence is TGTGCCTGGAGCGGGACAAGATATGGCTACACCTTC. The full variable domain, its missing parts supplied by reference TRBV30 and TRBJ1-2, is SQTIHQWPATLVQPVGSPLSLECTVEGTSNPNLYWYRQAAGRGLQLLFYSVGIGQISSEVPQNLSASRPQDRQFILSSKKLLLSDSGFYLCAWSGTRYGYTFGSGTRLTVV.

The chain recombines TRBV7-9 with TRBJ2-5; 10 nucleotides match TRBD1. Unmatched junction bases numbered 7, after V lost 5 bases and J lost 4 bases. Germline assignment: CDR1 SEHNR and CDR2 FQNEAQ (reference sequence). This CDR3 contains 15 residues. CDR3 DNA sequence: TGTGCCAGCAGCGATCCTGACAGGGGGCGAGAGACCCAGTACTTC. The encoded protein is CASSDPDRGRETQYF.

This clone was seen a single time. The chain couples TRBV7-9 to TRBJ1-2; D remains unclear. V lost 1 base to trimming and J lost 4 bases, with 16 bases between them. CDR1 SEHNR and CDR2 FQNEAQ come from the germline V gene (reference sequence). This CDR3 is built from 16 residues. The CDR3 DNA reads TGTGCCAGCAGCTTAGGGCGGACGGGAGCTGGCTATGGCTACACCTTC. This sequence encodes CASSLGRTGAGYGYTF.

The CDR3 sequence: CASSRDAGGRQPQHF. CDR3 sequence (DNA): TGTGCCAGCAGTCGTGACGCAGGGGGTAGGCAGCCCCAGCATTTT. This chain links TRBV7-2 with TRBJ1-5; 7 bases agree with TRBD1. CDR3 length: 15 residues. V shed 6 bases, J shed 7 bases, and the junction held 12 bases outside the gene matches. The germline gives CDR1 SGHTA, CDR2 FQGNSA.

The CDR3 here is CASSDRGGGEKLFF. The CDR3 bases are TGTGCCAGCAGTGACAGGGGCGGGGGGGAAAAACTGTTTTTT. The chain employs TRBV2 and TRBJ1-4, with TRBD1 as a possible D gene (6 bases). This CDR3 contains 14 residues. Germline CDR1 is SNHLY and CDR2 is FYNNEI. V was cut by 3 bases and J by 8 bases, with 13 bases left in between.

CDR3 sequence reads: CASSLSGGKTQYF. The CDR3 nucleotides read TGTGCCAGCAGTTTATCGGGGGGCAAGACCCAGTACTTC. This rearrangement joins TRBV12-3 or TRBV12-4 to TRBJ2-5, with a possible D match to TRBD2 (7 bases). The CDR3 is 13 amino acids. V dropped 2 bases and J dropped 6 bases, with 10 bases sitting between them.

This clone came up a few times. The chain is built from TRBV2 and TRBJ1-6, with TRBD1 matching over 9 bases. The trim removed 8 bases at V and 6 bases at J, leaving 5 bases unmatched. CDR1 SNHLY and CDR2 FYNNEI come from the germline V gene. The CDR3 consists of 14 residues. This CDR3 is CASRGQGFNSPLHF. CDR3 nucleotides: TGTGCCAGCCGGGGACAGGGTTTTAATTCACCCCTCCACTTT.

The chain has TRBV4-3 and TRBJ2-3, with 12 bases aligning to TRBD2. The trim removed 0 bases at V and 1 base at J, leaving 11 bases unmatched. The CDR3 has 20 amino acids. Germline V CDR1 and CDR2: LGHNA, YSLEER. The CDR3 DNA reads TGCGCCAGCAGCCAAGATTTGGAACTAGCGGGGGGCCTACGCACAGATACGCAGTATTTT. This encodes CASSQDLELAGGLRTDTQYF.

The chain is built from TRBV11-2 and TRBJ2-5, with 12 bases that match TRBD2. Per germline, CDR1 SGHAT and CDR2 FQNNGV. The V gene end was trimmed by 1 base and the J gene end by 5 bases; junction bases not matched to a gene: 2. The CDR3 length is 15 residues. This CDR3 is CASSLGTSGTETQYF. The CDR3 DNA is TGTGCCAGCAGCTTAGGGACTAGCGGGACGGAGACCCAGTACTTC.

J is TRBJ2-1 and V is TRBV29-1; 10 bases are shared with TRBD2. The CDR3 totals 14 residues. The germline CDR1 and CDR2 sequences are SQVTM and ANQGSEA. V lost 4 bases to trimming and J lost 8 bases; unmatched junction nucleotides: 8. For the CDR3, the DNA is TGCAGCGTTGTGACAAGCGGGAGGGGCCATGAGCAGTTCTTC. It yields the protein CSVVTSGRGHEQFF.

The CDR3 nucleotides are TGTGCCAGCAGCCGACAGGGGGGTCCCCTTAACTATGGCTACACCTTC. Translation gives CASSRQGGPLNYGYTF. The chain is built from TRBV3-1 (or the pseudogene TRBV3-2) and TRBJ1-2; TRBD1 matches 9 bases. The ends lost 4 bases at V and 1 base at J; junction bases unmatched: 7. Germline V gene data show CDR1 as LGHDT and CDR2 as YNNKEL (reference sequence). The CDR3 runs 16 residues.

CDR3 protein: CASSPLTGSWTEAFF. The CDR3 DNA sequence: TGTGCCAGCTCACCCCTGACAGGTTCTTGGACTGAAGCTTTCTTT. This chain links TRBV18 with TRBJ1-1, with a possible D match to TRBD1 (6 bases). V was trimmed by 3 bases and J by 5 bases, leaving 16 bases between them. The CDR3 has 15 amino acids. CDR1 is KGHSH, CDR2 LQKENI, per germline.

This rearrangement joins TRBV7-2 to TRBJ1-1, with TRBD1 identical over 7 bases. This CDR3 contains 14 residues. Germline trimming cut 5 bases from V and 2 bases from J; bases unmatched to any gene: 5. CDR1 is SGHTA, CDR2 FQGNSA, per germline. The CDR3 nucleotides are TGTGCCAGCAGCCCAGGACAGGTCAACACTGAAGCTTTCTTT. This gives the protein CASSPGQVNTEAFF.

The rearrangement uses TRBV29-1 and TRBJ1-5; D is uncertain. Germline CDR1 reads SQVTM; CDR2 reads ANQGSEA. V shed 3 bases and J shed 0 bases, with 6 bases lying between them. This CDR3 has 13 amino acids. The CDR3 sequence is CSVELNSNQPQHF. CDR3 DNA: TGCAGCGTTGAGCTAAATAGCAATCAGCCCCAGCATTTT.

The chain uses TRBV10-3 and TRBJ1-1, with TRBD1 matching 11 bases. V dropped 6 bases and J dropped 5; count of bases not matched to a gene: 8. The germline V gene has CDR1 ENHRY and CDR2 SYGVKD. The CDR3 contains 15 residues. The CDR3 nucleotides are TGTGCCATCAGCGTTGCCGGGACAGGGGGTACTGAAGCTTTCTTT. This sequence encodes CAISVAGTGGTEAFF.

CDR3 DNA sequence: TGTGCCAGCAGTTACTCCCTTCGGAGTCAGGGGTACTACAATGAGCAGTTCTTC. This codes for CASSYSLRSQGYYNEQFF. This chain links TRBV6-2 or TRBV6-3 with TRBJ2-1, with D perhaps TRBD1 (6 bases). The CDR3 length is 18 residues. Germline-derived CDR1 and CDR2 are MNHEY and SVGEGT. Trimming shortened V by 0 bases and J by 3 bases, and 18 bases separated the two germline ends.

The genes are TRBV24-1 and TRBJ1-5; TRBD1 agrees at 8 bases. Losses at the gene ends were 6 bases for V and 5 bases for J; bases not matched to a gene: 5. CDR1 and CDR2 (germline): KGHDR, SFDVKD. The CDR3 sequence is 14 residues long. For the CDR3, the DNA is TGTGCCACCAGTTCCTACAGGGGGGATCAGCCCCAGCATTTT. It codes for CATSSYRGDQPQHF.

This rearrangement joins TRBV10-1 to TRBJ1-3, with no clear D. Germline CDR1 and CDR2: WNHNN and SYGVQD (reference sequence). The CDR3 consists of 13 residues. Trimming removed 8 bases at V and 0 bases at J, with 8 bases between. The CDR3 bases are TGCGCCAGCGTGTCAAACTCTGGAAACACCATATATTTT. Encoded protein: CASVSNSGNTIYF.

The chain has TRBV6-4 and TRBJ1-4, with D possibly being TRBD1 (5 bases). V lost 9 bases, J lost 0 bases, and 17 bases lay in between. Germline V gene data show CDR1 as MRHNA and CDR2 as SNTAGT. The CDR3 runs to 16 residues. The CDR3 DNA follows: TGTGCCAGTTCACGCAGGGCTGATGCAACTAATGAAAAACTGTTTTTT. Protein: CASSRRADATNEKLFF.

This clone was seen a handful of times. The CDR3 DNA sequence: TGTGCCACCAGTGATCCTGACAGGCCCTACTATGGCTACACCTTC. This sequence encodes CATSDPDRPYYGYTF. This chain uses TRBV24-1 with TRBJ1-2, with TRBD1 as a possible D gene (6 bases). CDR1 and CDR2 from the germline V gene are KGHDR and SFDVKD. Trimming left V 3 bases short and J 3 bases short, with 13 bases between. This CDR3 is 15 amino acids long.